This T cell receptor beta chain was sequenced during a study of control samples from healthy donors and cancer patients. This CDR3 has 14 residues. Germline assignment: CDR1 SGHDT and CDR2 YYEEEE. The ends lost 3 bases at V and 7 bases at J; junction bases unmatched: 7. TCRdb keeps only in-frame clones here, not all; method: immunoSEQ multiplex PCR. Found here are approximately 88,000 clones, approximately 90% of them singletons; the top ten hold 0.92%. Sequences were obtained from blood. This TCR was sampled from a young woman in good health. J is TRBJ1-5 and V is TRBV5-6, with 7 bases identical to TRBD1. CDR3 loop: CASSYNRGRQPQHF. In DNA form, the CDR3 reads TGTGCCAGCAGCTATAACAGGGGAAGACAGCCCCAGCATTTT.